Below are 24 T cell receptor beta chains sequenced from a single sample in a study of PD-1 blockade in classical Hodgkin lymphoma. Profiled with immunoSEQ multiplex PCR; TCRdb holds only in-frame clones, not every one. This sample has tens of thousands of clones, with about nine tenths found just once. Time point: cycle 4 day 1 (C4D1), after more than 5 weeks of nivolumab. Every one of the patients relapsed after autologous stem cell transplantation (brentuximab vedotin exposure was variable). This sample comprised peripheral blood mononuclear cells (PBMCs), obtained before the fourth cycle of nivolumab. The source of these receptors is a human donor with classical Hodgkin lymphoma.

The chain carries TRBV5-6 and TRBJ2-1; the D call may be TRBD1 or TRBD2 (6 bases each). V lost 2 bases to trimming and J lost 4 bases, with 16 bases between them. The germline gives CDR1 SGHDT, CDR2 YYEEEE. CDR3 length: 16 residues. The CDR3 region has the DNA TGTGCCAGCAGCTTTCTCTACGGGGGCCAATACAATGAGCAGTTCTTC. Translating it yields CASSFLYGGQYNEQFF.

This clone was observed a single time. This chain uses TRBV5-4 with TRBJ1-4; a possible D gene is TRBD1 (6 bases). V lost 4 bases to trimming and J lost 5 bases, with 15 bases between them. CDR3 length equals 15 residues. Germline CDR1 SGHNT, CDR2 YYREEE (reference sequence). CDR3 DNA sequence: TGTGCCAGCAGCGGGGAGGGGGGGCTGAATGAAAAACTGTTTTTT. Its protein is CASSGEGGLNEKLFF.

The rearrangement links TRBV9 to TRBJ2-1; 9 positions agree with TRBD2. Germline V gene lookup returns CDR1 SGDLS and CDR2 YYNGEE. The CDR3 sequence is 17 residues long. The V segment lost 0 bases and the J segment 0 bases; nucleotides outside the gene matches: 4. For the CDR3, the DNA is TGTGCCAGCAGCGTAGGACTAGCGGCAAGCTCCTACAATGAGCAGTTCTTC. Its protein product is CASSVGLAASSYNEQFF.

The CDR3 coding sequence is TGCGCCAGCAATCTGGGGGGAATGAACACTGAAGCTTTCTTT. This gives the protein CASNLGGMNTEAFF. The rearrangement links TRBV5-1 to TRBJ1-1; D perhaps matches TRBD1 (5 bases). The CDR3 has 14 residues. Trimming took 6 bases from V and 0 from J, leaving 12 bases between them. Germline V gene data show CDR1 as SGHRS and CDR2 as YFSETQ.

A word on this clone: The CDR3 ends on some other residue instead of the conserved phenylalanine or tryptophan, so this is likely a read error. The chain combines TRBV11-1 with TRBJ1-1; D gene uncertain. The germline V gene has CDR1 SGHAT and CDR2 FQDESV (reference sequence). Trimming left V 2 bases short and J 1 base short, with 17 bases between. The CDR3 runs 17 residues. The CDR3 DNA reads TGTGCCAGCAGCTTATTCTTTTGGGGTCGGACGAACACTGAAGCTTTCTTA. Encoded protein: CASSLFFWGRTNTEAFL.

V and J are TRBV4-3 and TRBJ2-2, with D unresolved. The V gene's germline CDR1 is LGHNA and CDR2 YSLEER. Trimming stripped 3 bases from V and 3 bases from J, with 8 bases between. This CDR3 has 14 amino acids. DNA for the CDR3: TGCGCCAGCAGCCAGCCTGGGGACACCGGGGAGCTGTTTTTT. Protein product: CASSQPGDTGELFF.

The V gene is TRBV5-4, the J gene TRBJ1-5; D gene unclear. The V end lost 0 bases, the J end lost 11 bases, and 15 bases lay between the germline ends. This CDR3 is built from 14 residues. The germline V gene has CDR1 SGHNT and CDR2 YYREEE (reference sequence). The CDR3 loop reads CASSLGAGDGSQHF. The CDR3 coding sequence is TGTGCCAGCAGCTTGGGAGCAGGCGACGGGTCCCAGCATTTT.

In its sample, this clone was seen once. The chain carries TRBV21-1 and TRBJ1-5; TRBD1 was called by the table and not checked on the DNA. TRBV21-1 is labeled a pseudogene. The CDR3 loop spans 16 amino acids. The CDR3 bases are TGTGCCAGCAGCAAATTCAGAGGGGGCGAAAGTCAGCCCCAGCATTTT. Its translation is CASSKFRGGESQPQHF.

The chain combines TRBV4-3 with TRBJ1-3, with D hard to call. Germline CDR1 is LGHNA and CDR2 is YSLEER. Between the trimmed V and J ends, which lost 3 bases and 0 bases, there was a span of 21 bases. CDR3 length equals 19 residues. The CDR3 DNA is TGCGCCAGCAGCCAGCGGGAGCAAAACGAGGCAGCCTCTGGAAACACCATATATTTT. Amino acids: CASSQREQNEAASGNTIYF.

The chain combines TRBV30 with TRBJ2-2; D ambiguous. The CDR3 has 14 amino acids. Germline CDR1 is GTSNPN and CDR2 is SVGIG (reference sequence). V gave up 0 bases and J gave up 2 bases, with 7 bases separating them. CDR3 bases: TGTGCCTGGAGTGTCCGCGGAAACACCGGGGAGCTGTTTTTT. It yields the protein CAWSVRGNTGELFF. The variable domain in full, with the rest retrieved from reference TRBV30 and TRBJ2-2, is SQTIHQWPATLVQPVGSPLSLECTVEGTSNPNLYWYRQAAGRGLQLLFYSVGIGQISSEVPQNLSASRPQDRQFILSSKKLLLSDSGFYLCAWSVRGNTGELFFGEGSRLTVL.

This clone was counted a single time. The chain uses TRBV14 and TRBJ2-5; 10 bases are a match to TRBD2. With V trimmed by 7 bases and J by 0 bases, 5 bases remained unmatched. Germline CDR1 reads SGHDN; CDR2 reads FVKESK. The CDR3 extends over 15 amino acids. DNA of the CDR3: TGTGCCAGCAACCAGGGACTAGCGTACCAAGAGACCCAGTACTTC. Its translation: CASNQGLAYQETQYF.

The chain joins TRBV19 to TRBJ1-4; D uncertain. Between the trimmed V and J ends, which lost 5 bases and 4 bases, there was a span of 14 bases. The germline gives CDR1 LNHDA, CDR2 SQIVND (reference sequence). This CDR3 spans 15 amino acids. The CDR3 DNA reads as TGTGCCAGTAGTCCATCGGACGGACTTAATGAAAAACTGTTTTTT. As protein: CASSPSDGLNEKLFF.

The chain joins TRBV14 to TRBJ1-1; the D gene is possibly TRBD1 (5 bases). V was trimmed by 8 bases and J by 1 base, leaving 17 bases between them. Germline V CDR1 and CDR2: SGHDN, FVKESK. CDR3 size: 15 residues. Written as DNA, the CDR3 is TGTGCCAGCGGAAGGTCGGGACTTTCGAACACTGAAGCTTTCTTT. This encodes CASGRSGLSNTEAFF.

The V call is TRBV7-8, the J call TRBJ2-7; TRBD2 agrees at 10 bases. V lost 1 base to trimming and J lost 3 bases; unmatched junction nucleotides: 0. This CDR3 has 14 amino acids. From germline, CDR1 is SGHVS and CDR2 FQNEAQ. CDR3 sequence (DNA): TGTGCCAGCAGCTTAGAGCGGGGGGGCTACGAGCAGTACTTC. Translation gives CASSLERGGYEQYF.

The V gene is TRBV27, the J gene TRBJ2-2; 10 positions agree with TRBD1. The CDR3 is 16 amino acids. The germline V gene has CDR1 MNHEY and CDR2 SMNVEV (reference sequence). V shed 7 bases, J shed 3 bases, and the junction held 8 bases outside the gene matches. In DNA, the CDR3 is TGTGCCAGCACCGCCGGGACAGGGGTGGACACCGGGGAGCTGTTTTTT. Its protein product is CASTAGTGVDTGELFF.

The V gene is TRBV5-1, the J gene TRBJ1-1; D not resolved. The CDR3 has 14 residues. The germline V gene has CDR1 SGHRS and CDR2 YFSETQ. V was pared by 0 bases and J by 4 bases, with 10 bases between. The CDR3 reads CASSLDLGGTEAFF. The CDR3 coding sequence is TGCGCCAGCAGCTTGGACCTGGGAGGCACTGAAGCTTTCTTT. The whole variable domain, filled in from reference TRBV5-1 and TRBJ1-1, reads KAGVTQTPRYLIKTRGQQVTLSCSPISGHRSVSWYQQTPGQGLQFLFEYFSETQRNKGNFPGRFSGRQFSNSRSEMNVSTLELGDSALYLCASSLDLGGTEAFFGQGTRLTVV.

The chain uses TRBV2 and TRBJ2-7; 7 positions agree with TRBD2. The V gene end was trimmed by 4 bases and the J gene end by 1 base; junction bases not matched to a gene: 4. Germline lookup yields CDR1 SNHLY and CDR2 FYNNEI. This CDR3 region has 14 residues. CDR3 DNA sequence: TGTGCCAGCAGTGGGCGGGGGACGTCCTACGAGCAGTACTTC. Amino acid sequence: CASSGRGTSYEQYF.

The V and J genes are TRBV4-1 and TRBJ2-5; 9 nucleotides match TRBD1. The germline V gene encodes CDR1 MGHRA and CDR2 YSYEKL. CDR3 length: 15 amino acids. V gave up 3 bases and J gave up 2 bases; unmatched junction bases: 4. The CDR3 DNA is TGCGCCAGCAGCCAGGGGGACAGGGATCAAGAGACCCAGTACTTC. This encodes CASSQGDRDQETQYF.

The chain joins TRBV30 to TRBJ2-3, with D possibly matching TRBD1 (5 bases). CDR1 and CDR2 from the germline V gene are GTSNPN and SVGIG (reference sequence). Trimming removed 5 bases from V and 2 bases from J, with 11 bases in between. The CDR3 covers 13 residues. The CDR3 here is CAWRTTITDTQYF. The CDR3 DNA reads TGTGCCTGGCGGACAACAATCACAGATACGCAGTATTTT. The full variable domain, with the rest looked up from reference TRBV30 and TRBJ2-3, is SQTIHQWPATLVQPVGSPLSLECTVEGTSNPNLYWYRQAAGRGLQLLFYSVGIGQISSEVPQNLSASRPQDRQFILSSKKLLLSDSGFYLCAWRTTITDTQYFGPGTRLTVL.

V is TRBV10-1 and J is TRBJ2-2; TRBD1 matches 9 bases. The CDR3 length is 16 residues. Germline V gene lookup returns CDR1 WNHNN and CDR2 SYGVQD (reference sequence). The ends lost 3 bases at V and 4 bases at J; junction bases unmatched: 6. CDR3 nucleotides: TGCGCCAGCAGTGACCTGGGACAGGGAAGCACCGGGGAGCTGTTTTTT. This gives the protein CASSDLGQGSTGELFF.

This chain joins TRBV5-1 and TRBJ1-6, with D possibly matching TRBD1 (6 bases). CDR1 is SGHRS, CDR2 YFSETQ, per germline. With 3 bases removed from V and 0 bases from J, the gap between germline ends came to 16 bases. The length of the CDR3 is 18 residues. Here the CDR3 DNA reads TGCGCCAGCAGCTCAGGGGAATCTTATAGCTCCTATAATTCACCCCTCCACTTT. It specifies CASSSGESYSSYNSPLHF.

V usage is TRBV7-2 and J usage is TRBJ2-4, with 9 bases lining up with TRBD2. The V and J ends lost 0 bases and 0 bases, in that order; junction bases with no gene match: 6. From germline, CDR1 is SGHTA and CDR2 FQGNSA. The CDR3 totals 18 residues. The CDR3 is CASSLAGLANRAKNIQYF. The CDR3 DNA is TGTGCCAGCAGCTTAGCGGGACTAGCCAATAGAGCCAAAAACATTCAGTACTTC. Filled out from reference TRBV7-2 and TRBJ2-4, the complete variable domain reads GAGVSQSPSNKVTEKGKDVELRCDPISGHTALYWYRQSLGQGLEFLIYFQGNSAPDKSGLPSDRFSAERTGGSVSTLTIQRTQQEDSAVYLCASSLAGLANRAKNIQYFGAGTRLSVL.

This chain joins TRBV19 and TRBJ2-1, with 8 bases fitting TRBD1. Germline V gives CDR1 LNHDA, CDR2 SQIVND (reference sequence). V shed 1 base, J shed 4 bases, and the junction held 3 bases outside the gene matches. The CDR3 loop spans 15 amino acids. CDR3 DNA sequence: TGTGCCAGTAGTATAGGTCAGGGGGCGTACAATGAGCAGTTCTTC. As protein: CASSIGQGAYNEQFF.

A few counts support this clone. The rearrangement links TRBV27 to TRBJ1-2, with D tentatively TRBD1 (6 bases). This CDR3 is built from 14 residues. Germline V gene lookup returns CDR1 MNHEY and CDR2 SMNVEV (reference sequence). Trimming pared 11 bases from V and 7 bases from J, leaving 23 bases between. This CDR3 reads CAARAEGVKSGYTF. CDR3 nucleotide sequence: TGTGCCGCTCGGGCAGAGGGGGTTAAGAGTGGCTACACCTTC.